This T cell receptor (beta chain) comes out of a study of regulatory T cells in long-lasting Graves disease. The germline V gene encodes CDR1 SGHDT and CDR2 YYEEEE. The CDR3 runs 15 residues. V trimming: 0 bases; J trimming: 4 bases; junction bases outside the gene matches: 4. Noted time point: newly diagnosed GD, antithyroid drugs for less than 3 months. RNA extracted from PBMCs served as the sequencing template. This clonotype was detected many times. Its matching antigen is unknown. Building of the TCR beta libraries involved iRepertoire HTBI primers and Arm-PCR of CDR3 regions. MiXCR, applied by TCRdb to the multiplex PCR reads, yields one record per CDR3 protein. The table shows about 240,000 distinct CDR3 sequences, with about 19% occurring only once. Study-level findings and limits: Persistent disease favored TRBV28, TRBJ1-2 and TRBJ2-5.

The source was peripheral blood mononuclear cells (PBMCs), collected at new diagnosis, from a patient treated with antithyroid drugs. The receptor's source is a female donor with Graves disease. The chain links TRBV5-6 to TRBJ2-3; 8 nucleotides match TRBD1. As DNA, the CDR3 is TGTGCCAGCAGCTTGGGGACAGGGTTTCCAGATACGCAGTATTTT. This codes for CASSLGTGFPDTQYF.